Below, 12 T cell receptor beta chains from the same sample are listed, as sequenced in a study of CDR3 diversity in severe acne. TCRdb reanalysed the PCR reads using MiXCR and keeps one entry per CDR3 protein. This sample has approximately 90,000 distinct CDR3 sequences; around half occur once, and the top ten carry 10%. The sequenced sample consisted of blood. The receptors shown here come from a male donor in good health, serving as a control.

This clonotype was recorded only once. The CDR3 reads CASSPGDGEKLFF. CDR3 nucleotide sequence: TGTGCCAGCAGCCCGGGGGACGGTGAAAAACTGTTTTTT. The V call is TRBV7-2, the J call TRBJ1-4; tentative D call: TRBD1 (5 bases). Trimming removed 5 bases from V and 7 bases from J, with 11 bases in between. The CDR3 spans 13 residues. In germline, CDR1 is SGHTA, CDR2 FQGNSA.

V usage is TRBV7-2 and J usage is TRBJ2-7; TRBD1 agrees at 10 bases. V lost 5 bases, J lost 5 bases, and 9 bases stayed unmatched. Per the germline V gene, CDR1 is SGHTA and CDR2 is FQGNSA. The CDR3 is 15 amino acids. The CDR3 here is CASSASRDRGHEQYF. The DNA for the CDR3 is TGTGCCAGCAGCGCGAGCCGGGACAGGGGCCACGAGCAGTACTTC. Full variable domain (remainder filled in from reference TRBV7-2 and TRBJ2-7): GAGVSQSPSNKVTEKGKDVELRCDPISGHTALYWYRQSLGQGLEFLIYFQGNSAPDKSGLPSDRFSAERTGGSVSTLTIQRTQQEDSAVYLCASSASRDRGHEQYFGPGTRLTVT.

The chain carries TRBV6-4 and TRBJ2-3, with D perhaps matching TRBD1 (5 bases). V was clipped by 6 bases and J by 0 bases, with 16 bases between them. In germline, CDR1 is MRHNA, CDR2 SNTAGT. This CDR3 has 16 residues. The CDR3 spells CASSMTETGSTDTQYF. CDR3 bases: TGTGCCAGCAGCATGACAGAGACCGGGAGCACAGATACGCAGTATTTT.

This chain links TRBV5-1 with TRBJ2-7; either TRBD1 or TRBD2 may supply D (5 bases each). V was clipped by 3 bases and J by 0 bases, with 13 bases between them. Germline loops: CDR1 SGHRS, CDR2 YFSETQ. The CDR3 runs to 15 residues. The CDR3 loop is CASSSGWGSSYEQYF. The CDR3 coding sequence is TGCGCCAGCAGCTCGGGTTGGGGGAGCTCCTACGAGCAGTACTTC.

V and J are TRBV25-1 and TRBJ2-7, with D unclear. The germline V and J ends were trimmed by 4 bases and 6 bases, with 22 bases remaining between them. Germline values: CDR1 MGHDK, CDR2 SYGVNS. The CDR3 is 16 amino acids. CDR3 loop: CASSGGNSGLAVEQYF. CDR3 DNA: TGTGCCAGCAGTGGAGGAAACAGTGGGCTGGCCGTCGAGCAGTACTTC.

V and J are TRBV4-2 and TRBJ2-7, with D possibly being TRBD1 or TRBD2 (5 bases each). Between the trimmed V and J ends, which lost 5 bases and 3 bases, there was a span of 20 bases. This CDR3 comprises 16 residues. CDR1 and CDR2 from the germline V gene are LGHNA and YNFKEQ. This CDR3 reads CASSSPGTGVFYEQYF. CDR3 sequence (DNA): TGTGCCAGCAGCTCGCCCGGGACGGGTGTTTTCTACGAGCAGTACTTC.

The sample holds a few counts of this clonotype. J is TRBJ2-7 and V is TRBV7-3, with 8 bases identical to TRBD1. This CDR3 has 15 residues. The germline gives CDR1 SGHTA, CDR2 FQGTGA. J was trimmed by 2 bases and V by 5 bases; bases with no gene match: 8. Written as DNA, the CDR3 is TGTGCCAGCAGCCGTGGGACAGGAACAACCTACGAGCAGTACTTC. Translating it yields CASSRGTGTTYEQYF.

Many counts were recorded for this clonotype. DNA for the CDR3: TGTGCCAGCAGTGAAGCCAACAACCAAGAGACCCAGTACTTC. Translating gives CASSEANNQETQYF. The chain is built from TRBV6-1 and TRBJ2-5; D is undetermined. The germline V gene has CDR1 MNHNS and CDR2 SASEGT. V was cut by 0 bases and J by 0 bases, with 5 bases left in between. The CDR3 consists of 14 residues.

About this clonotype: The junction and the germline gene differ at one end; a read error may be behind it. The V and J genes are TRBV5-1 and TRBJ1-6; maybe TRBD1 (5 bases). Germline-derived CDR1 and CDR2 are SGHRS and YFSETQ. This CDR3 is built from 15 residues. In DNA form, the CDR3 reads TGCGCCAGCAGCCAGCGGGGCAGGGATAATTCGCCCCTCCACTTT. This translates into CASSQRGRDNSPLHF.

This clonotype appeared many times. CDR3 protein: CASSTINLLTEAFF. The CDR3 region has the DNA TGTGCCAGCAGTACGATCAACCTCCTCACTGAAGCTTTCTTT. The V gene is TRBV25-1, the J gene TRBJ1-1; D remains unclear. This CDR3 spans 14 amino acids. The V end lost 5 bases, the J end lost 4 bases, and 14 bases lay between the germline ends. Germline V gene data show CDR1 as MGHDK and CDR2 as SYGVNS. Supplemented by reference TRBV25-1 and TRBJ1-1, the full variable domain reads EADIYQTPRYLVIGTGKKITLECSQTMGHDKMYWYQQDPGMELHLIHYSYGVNSTEKGDLSSESTVSRIRTEHFPLTLESARPSHTSQYLCASSTINLLTEAFFGQGTRLTVV.

The J gene is TRBJ1-2, the V gene TRBV12-3 or TRBV12-4; D gene unclear. The CDR3 totals 14 residues. Trimming removed 3 bases from V and 0 bases from J, with 8 bases in between. The CDR3, as DNA: TGTGCCAGCAGTTTTAAAGGGTCTAACTATGGCTACACCTTC. Protein sequence: CASSFKGSNYGYTF.

With regard to this clonotype: This may be a read error: a much more frequent sequence differs by one nucleotide. The chain employs TRBV10-3 and TRBJ1-5; D ambiguous. The J call may be incorrect, as the DNA end agrees better with TRBJ2-3. CDR1 is ENHRY, CDR2 SYGVKD, per germline. The CDR3 contains 13 residues. The CDR3 protein is CASGRSDDQPQYF. The CDR3 DNA follows: TGTGCCAGCGGACGGTCAGATGATCAGCCCCAGTATTTT.